This T cell receptor beta chain is from a study of technical replicates of blood from a few donors. Profiling relied on immunoSEQ multiplex PCR, and the TCRdb table lists in-frame clones only, not all of them. The sample has tens of thousands of clones, about 95% seen once; the top ten hold under 0.4%. The CDR3 is 14 amino acids. The junction had 7 bases not matched to a gene; V was cut back by 6 bases and J by 7 bases. CDR1 is MNHEY, CDR2 SMNVEV, per germline (reference sequence). The clonotype comes from a human donor in good health. Sequenced input: T cells isolated from PBMCs. The rearrangement joins TRBV27 to TRBJ2-1; 9 bases agree with TRBD1. CDR3 DNA: TGTGCCAGCAGCCCGGGACAGGGATGGAATGAGCAGTTCTTC. It codes for CASSPGQGWNEQFF.